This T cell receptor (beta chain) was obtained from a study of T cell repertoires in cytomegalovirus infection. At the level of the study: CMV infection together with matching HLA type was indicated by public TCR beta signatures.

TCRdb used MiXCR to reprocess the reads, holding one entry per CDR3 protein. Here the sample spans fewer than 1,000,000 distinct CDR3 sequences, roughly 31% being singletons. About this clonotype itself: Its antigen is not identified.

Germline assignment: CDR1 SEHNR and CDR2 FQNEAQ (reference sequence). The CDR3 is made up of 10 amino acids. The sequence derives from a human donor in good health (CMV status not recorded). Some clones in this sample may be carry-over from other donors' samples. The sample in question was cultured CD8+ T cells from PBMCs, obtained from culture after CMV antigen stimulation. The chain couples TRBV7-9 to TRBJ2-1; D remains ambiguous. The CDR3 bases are TGTGCTTTGAAAGTTGATGAGCAGTTCTTC. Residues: CALKVDEQFF.